The 18 T cell receptor beta chains presented below share a single source sample, sequenced in a study of T cell changes during pregnancy in multiple sclerosis (dated by TCRdb to the late 2010s). Library prep was done by the immunoSEQ multiplex PCR assay. This is the immuneACCESS table as TCRdb keeps it, with only in-frame sequences that have V and J called. A part of the clones is gone; compared with another copy, unresolved V genes explain less than half, and the rest is unexplained. The sample profile shows about 77,000 clones; 70% to 90% of them were found once. The ten most abundant clones make up approximately 2% of the sample. Material: peripheral blood, obtained before pregnancy. Source of these receptors: a female donor with multiple sclerosis, enrolled in a pregnancy study.

The chain joins TRBV28 to TRBJ1-2, with D maybe TRBD1 (6 bases). The V gene's germline CDR1 is MDHEN and CDR2 SYDVKM. Trimming removed 6 bases at V and 4 bases at J, with 18 bases between. The CDR3 covers 15 residues. CDR3: CASRIGGAKGYGYTF. The CDR3 region has the DNA TGTGCCAGCAGAATAGGGGGGGCTAAAGGCTATGGCTACACCTTC.

This clone appeared many times. J is TRBJ2-7 and V is TRBV5-3; 7 bases are a match to TRBD1. TRBV5-3 is placed among ORFs of uncertain function. The CDR3 consists of 13 residues. Losses at the gene ends were 4 bases for V and 3 bases for J; bases not matched to a gene: 4. The CDR3 nucleotides are TGTGCCAGAAGCAGGGGACAGCACTACGAGCAGTACTTC. This codes for CARSRGQHYEQYF.

The chain links TRBV7-2 to TRBJ1-2; D not certain. The CDR3 spans 14 residues. Germline V lookup: CDR1 SGHTA, CDR2 FQGNSA. Trimming left V 2 bases short and J 5 bases short, with 12 bases between. The CDR3 sequence is CASSLLRAGYGYTF. The CDR3 DNA sequence: TGTGCCAGCAGCTTACTGAGGGCTGGGTATGGCTACACCTTC.

This clone has a handful of counts. The rearrangement joins TRBV15 to TRBJ2-6, with D tentatively TRBD2 (5 bases). The germline CDR1 and CDR2 sequences are LNHNV and YYDKDF (reference sequence). The CDR3 loop spans 16 amino acids. The V gene lost 0 bases and the J gene lost 0 bases, with 6 bases spanning the gap. The DNA of the CDR3 is TGTGCCACCAGCAGAGATGCGGGCTCTGGGGCCAACGTCCTGACTTTC. Translation gives CATSRDAGSGANVLTF.

The chain links TRBV6-1 to TRBJ2-3; TRBD2 agrees at 7 bases. V lost 3 bases to trimming and J lost 1 base; unmatched junction nucleotides: 7. CDR1 is MNHNS, CDR2 SASEGT, per germline. The CDR3 covers 16 residues. The CDR3 DNA reads as TGTGCCAGCAGTGACGCTCTGGCGGGGGGCACAGATACGCAGTATTTT. Protein: CASSDALAGGTDTQYF.

This chain joins TRBV6-5 and TRBJ2-7; possible D gene TRBD1, 6 bases. CDR3 length: 15 residues. Germline values: CDR1 MNHEY, CDR2 SVGAGI. V was trimmed by 3 bases and J by 1 base, leaving 13 bases between them. The DNA of the CDR3 is TGTGCCAGCAGTTATAATGGGCAGGGGTCCTACGAGCAGTACTTC. Its protein is CASSYNGQGSYEQYF.

This sequence joins TRBV7-6 and TRBJ1-4; a weak D match, TRBD1 (6 bases). This CDR3 is built from 16 residues. Germline loops: CDR1 SGHVS, CDR2 FNYEAQ. V was trimmed by 3 bases and J by 2 bases, leaving 13 bases between them. The CDR3 protein is CASSLGAGVTNEKLFF. The DNA for the CDR3 is TGTGCCAGCAGCTTGGGGGCAGGGGTTACTAATGAAAAACTGTTTTTT.

This sequence joins TRBV6-5 and TRBJ2-7; D unresolved. V shed 6 bases and J shed 5 bases, with 17 bases lying between them. The CDR3 totals 14 residues. CDR1 MNHEY and CDR2 SVGAGI come from the germline V gene. In nucleotides, the CDR3 is TGTGCCAGCAGCCCCGTGATTGGGCCGGACGAGCAGTACTTC. It codes for CASSPVIGPDEQYF.

The chain recombines TRBV6-1 with TRBJ2-3; D perhaps matches TRBD1 (6 bases). CDR3 length: 15 amino acids. Germline-derived CDR1 and CDR2 are MNHNS and SASEGT. V was clipped by 8 bases and J by 6 bases, with 21 bases between them. The CDR3 DNA is TGTGCCAGCGTCCTACTAGGGGGTGGCGCGGATACGCAGTATTTT. Translated, it gives CASVLLGGGADTQYF.

The chain joins TRBV28 to TRBJ2-3, with D possibly matching TRBD1 (6 bases). In germline, CDR1 is MDHEN, CDR2 SYDVKM. Trimming pared 6 bases from V and 2 bases from J, leaving 15 bases between. This CDR3 contains 15 residues. The CDR3 sequence is CASRGTLSPTDTQYF. In nucleotides, the CDR3 is TGTGCCAGCAGGGGGACATTGAGTCCCACAGATACGCAGTATTTT.

J is TRBJ1-5 and V is TRBV19, with 8 bases aligning to TRBD1. Germline lookup yields CDR1 LNHDA and CDR2 SQIVND (reference sequence). Trimming at V came to 5 bases and at J to 6 bases, leaving 3 bases not matched to a gene. The CDR3 is 13 amino acids. The CDR3 sequence is CASSLDRVQPQHF. The CDR3 DNA follows: TGTGCCAGTAGTCTGGACAGGGTTCAGCCCCAGCATTTT.

This clone was counted a single time. The chain couples TRBV29-1 to TRBJ2-7; 7 bases line up with TRBD1. The CDR3 consists of 14 residues. V shed 6 bases and J 4 bases; nucleotides not matched to a gene: 12. Germline V gives CDR1 SQVTM, CDR2 ANQGSEA. The CDR3 nucleotides read TGCAGCGTGGAAAACAGGGGCCCCGTTTACGAGCAGTACTTC. This codes for CSVENRGPVYEQYF.

The rearrangement links TRBV7-9 to TRBJ2-2, with D perhaps TRBD2 (6 bases). CDR3 size: 15 residues. Trimming removed 7 bases from V and 6 bases from J, with 18 bases in between. CDR1 and CDR2 (germline): SEHNR, FQNEAQ (reference sequence). CDR3 protein: CASNIGTEPAGELFF. The CDR3 DNA sequence: TGTGCCAGCAATATTGGGACTGAACCTGCCGGGGAGCTGTTTTTT.

The chain recombines TRBV15 with TRBJ2-2; maybe TRBD1 (5 bases). Germline lookup yields CDR1 LNHNV and CDR2 YYDKDF (reference sequence). This CDR3 has 16 amino acids. V was trimmed by 3 bases and J by 1 base, leaving 12 bases between them. For the CDR3, the DNA is TGTGCCACCAGCAGTCCGGAAACAGGGAACACCGGGGAGCTGTTTTTT. As protein: CATSSPETGNTGELFF.

The rearrangement uses TRBV9 and TRBJ2-2, with D maybe TRBD1 (5 bases). The CDR3 is made up of 14 amino acids. Germline V gene data show CDR1 as SGDLS and CDR2 as YYNGEE. V was trimmed by 4 bases and J by 1 base, leaving 8 bases between them. The CDR3 DNA is TGTGCCAGCAGCCGCACAGGGAACACCGGGGAGCTGTTTTTT. This encodes CASSRTGNTGELFF.

The rearrangement links TRBV7-8 to TRBJ1-2; D gene uncertain. V was clipped by 1 base and J by 0 bases, with 21 bases between them. Germline values: CDR1 SGHVS, CDR2 FQNEAQ. The CDR3 runs 19 residues. The CDR3 DNA is TGTGCCAGCAGCTTAGGGCGGGCAGACCCACATAATTCTAACTATGGCTACACCTTC. Protein: CASSLGRADPHNSNYGYTF.

This clone appeared once. V is TRBV6-5 and J is TRBJ2-3; TRBD1 is a possible D gene (5 bases). Between the trimmed V and J ends, which lost 6 bases and 1 base, there was a span of 11 bases. The germline CDR1 and CDR2 sequences are MNHEY and SVGAGI. This CDR3 contains 14 residues. The CDR3 sequence is CASRGLSRTDTQYF. In DNA form, the CDR3 reads TGTGCCAGCAGGGGGCTATCCCGCACAGATACGCAGTATTTT.

This clone was observed a few times. The CDR3 sequence: CASSLIWIRRTEAFF. For the CDR3, the DNA is TGTGCCAGCAGCTTGATTTGGATAAGGAGGACTGAAGCTTTCTTT. The chain employs TRBV5-8 and TRBJ1-1, with D uncertain. The V end was cut by 1 base, the J end by 5 bases, with 15 bases between. Germline V lookup: CDR1 SGHTS, CDR2 YDEGEE. The CDR3 spans 15 residues.